This T cell receptor (beta chain) was retrieved from a study of T cells in Graves' hyperthyroidism and ophthalmopathy. Findings and limits, study-wide: Most thyroid-expanded clonotypes above 0.001 were also found in blood.

This clonotype was seen more than once but under ten times. Its target is unknown. CDR1 and CDR2 from the germline V gene are DFQATT and SNEGSKA (reference sequence). Trimming left V 5 bases short and J 1 base short, with 15 bases between. The CDR3 covers 15 residues. It was RNA transcripts that yielded the amplified TCR beta CDR3 regions. Using the HTBI primer set, a first-round RT-PCR was run on the TCR CDR3. TCRdb reprocessed the multiplex PCR reads via MiXCR and lists one record per CDR3 protein. The repertoire holds hundreds of thousands of distinct CDR3 sequences, 17% seen once, with under 20% in the top ten.

This rearrangement joins TRBV20-1 to TRBJ2-1; TRBD2 is a possible D gene (7 bases). The sample comprised blood. The sequence was obtained from a young woman with Graves' ophthalmopathy. This CDR3 is CSAVRGAFSYNEQFF. The CDR3 DNA sequence: TGCAGTGCTGTTCGGGGGGCTTTTTCCTACAATGAGCAGTTCTTC.